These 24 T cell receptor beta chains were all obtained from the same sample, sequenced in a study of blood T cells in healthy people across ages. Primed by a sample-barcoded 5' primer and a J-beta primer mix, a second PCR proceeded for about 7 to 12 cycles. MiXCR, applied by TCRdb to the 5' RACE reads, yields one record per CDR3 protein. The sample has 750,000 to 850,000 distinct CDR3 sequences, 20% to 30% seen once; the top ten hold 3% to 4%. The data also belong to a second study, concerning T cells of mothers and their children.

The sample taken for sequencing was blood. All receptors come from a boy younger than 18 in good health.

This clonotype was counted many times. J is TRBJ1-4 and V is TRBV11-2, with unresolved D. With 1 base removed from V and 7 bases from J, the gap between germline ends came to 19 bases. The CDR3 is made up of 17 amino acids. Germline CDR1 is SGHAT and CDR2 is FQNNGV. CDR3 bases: TGTGCCAGCAGCTTAGTAGGGAGGGAGAGGTTTGGTGAAAAACTGTTTTTT. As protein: CASSLVGRERFGEKLFF.

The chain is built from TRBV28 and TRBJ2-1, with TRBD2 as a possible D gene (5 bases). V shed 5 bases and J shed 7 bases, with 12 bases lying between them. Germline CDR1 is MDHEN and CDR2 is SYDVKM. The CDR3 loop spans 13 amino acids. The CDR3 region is CASSQFIANEQFF. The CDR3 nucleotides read TGTGCCAGCAGTCAGTTTATAGCGAATGAGCAGTTCTTC. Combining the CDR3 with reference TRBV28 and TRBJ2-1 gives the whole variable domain DVKVTQSSRYLVKRTGEKVFLECVQDMDHENMFWYRQDPGLGLRLIYFSYDVKMKEKGDIPEGYSVSREKKERFSLILESASTNQTSMYLCASSQFIANEQFFGPGTRLTVL.

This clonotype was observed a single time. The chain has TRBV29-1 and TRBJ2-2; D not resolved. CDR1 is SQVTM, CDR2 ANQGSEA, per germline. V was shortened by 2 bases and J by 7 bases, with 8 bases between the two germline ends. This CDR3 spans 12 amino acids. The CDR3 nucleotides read TGCAGCGTTGAAATAGGCGGCGGGGAGCTGTTTTTT. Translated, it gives CSVEIGGGELFF.

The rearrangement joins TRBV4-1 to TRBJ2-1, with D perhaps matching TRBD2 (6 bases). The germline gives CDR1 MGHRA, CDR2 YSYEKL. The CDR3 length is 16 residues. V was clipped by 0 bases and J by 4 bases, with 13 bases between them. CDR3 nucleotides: TGCGCCAGCAGCCAAGATGGAGGGCTACCGTACAATGAGCAGTTCTTC. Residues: CASSQDGGLPYNEQFF.

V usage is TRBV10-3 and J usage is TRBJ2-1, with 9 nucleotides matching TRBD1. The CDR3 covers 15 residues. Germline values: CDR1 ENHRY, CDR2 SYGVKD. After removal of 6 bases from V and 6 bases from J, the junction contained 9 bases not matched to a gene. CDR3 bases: TGTGCCATCAGCTTCGGACAGGGGATCGGCAATGAGCAGTTCTTC. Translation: CAISFGQGIGNEQFF.

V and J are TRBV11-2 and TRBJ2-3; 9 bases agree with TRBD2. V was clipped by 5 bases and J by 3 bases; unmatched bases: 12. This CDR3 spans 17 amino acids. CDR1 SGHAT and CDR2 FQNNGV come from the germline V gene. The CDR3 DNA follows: TGTGCCAGCAGCGGGGACGGGCGGGGGGGCCGGACAGATACGCAGTATTTT. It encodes CASSGDGRGGRTDTQYF.

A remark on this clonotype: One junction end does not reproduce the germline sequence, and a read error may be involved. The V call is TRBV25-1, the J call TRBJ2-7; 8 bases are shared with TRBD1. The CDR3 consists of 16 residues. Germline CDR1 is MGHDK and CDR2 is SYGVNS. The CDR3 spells CASSAGFRDRPYEQHF. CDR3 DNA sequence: TGTGCCAGCAGTGCCGGATTTAGGGACAGGCCCTACGAGCAGCACTTC.

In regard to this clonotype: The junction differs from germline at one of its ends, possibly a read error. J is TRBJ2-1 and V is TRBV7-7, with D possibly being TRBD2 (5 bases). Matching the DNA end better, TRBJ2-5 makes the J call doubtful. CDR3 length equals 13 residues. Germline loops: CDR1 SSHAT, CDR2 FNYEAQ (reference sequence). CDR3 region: CASSLASFETQYF. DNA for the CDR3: TGTGCTAGCAGCTTAGCTAGCTTCGAGACCCAGTACTTC.

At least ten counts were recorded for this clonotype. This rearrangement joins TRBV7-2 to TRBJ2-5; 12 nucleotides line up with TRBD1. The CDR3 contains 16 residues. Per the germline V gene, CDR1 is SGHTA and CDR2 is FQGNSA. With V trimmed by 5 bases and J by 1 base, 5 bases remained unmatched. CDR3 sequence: CASSLGTGGLQETQYF. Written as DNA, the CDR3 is TGTGCCAGCAGCCTAGGGACAGGGGGCCTCCAAGAGACCCAGTACTTC.

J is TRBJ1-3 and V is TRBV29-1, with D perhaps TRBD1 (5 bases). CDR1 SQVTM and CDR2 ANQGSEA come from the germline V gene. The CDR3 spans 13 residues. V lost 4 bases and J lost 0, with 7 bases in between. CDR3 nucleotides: TGCAGCGTTGCGGGGCTCTCTGGAAACACCATATATTTT. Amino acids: CSVAGLSGNTIYF.

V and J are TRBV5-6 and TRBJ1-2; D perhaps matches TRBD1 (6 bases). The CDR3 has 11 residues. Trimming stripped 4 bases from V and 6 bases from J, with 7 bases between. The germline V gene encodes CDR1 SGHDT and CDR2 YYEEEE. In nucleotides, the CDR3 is TGTGCCAGCAGCCCAGGGGATGGCTACACCTTC. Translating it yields CASSPGDGYTF.

CDR3: CASSSDPAGTRATEAFF. DNA for the CDR3: TGTGCCAGCAGCTCCGACCCCGCGGGTACTCGCGCCACTGAAGCTTTCTTT. The rearrangement uses TRBV7-8 and TRBJ1-1, with D uncertain. The germline V gene encodes CDR1 SGHVS and CDR2 FQNEAQ. The CDR3 extends over 17 amino acids. V lost 4 bases and J lost 4, with 22 bases in between.

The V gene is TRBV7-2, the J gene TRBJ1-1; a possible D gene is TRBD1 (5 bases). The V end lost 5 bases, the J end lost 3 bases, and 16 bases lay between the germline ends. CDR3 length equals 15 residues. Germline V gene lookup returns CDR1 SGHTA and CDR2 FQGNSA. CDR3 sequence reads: CASSDPGSAYTEAFF. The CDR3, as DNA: TGTGCCAGCAGCGACCCAGGGAGCGCGTACACTGAAGCTTTCTTT. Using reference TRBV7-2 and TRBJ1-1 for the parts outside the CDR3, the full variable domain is GAGVSQSPSNKVTEKGKDVELRCDPISGHTALYWYRQSLGQGLEFLIYFQGNSAPDKSGLPSDRFSAERTGGSVSTLTIQRTQQEDSAVYLCASSDPGSAYTEAFFGQGTRLTVV.

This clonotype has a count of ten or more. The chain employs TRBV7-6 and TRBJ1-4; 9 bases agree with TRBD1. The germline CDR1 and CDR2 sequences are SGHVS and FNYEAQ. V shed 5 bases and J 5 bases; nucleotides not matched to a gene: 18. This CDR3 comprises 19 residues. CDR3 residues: CASSRDPGQGRGKNEKLFF. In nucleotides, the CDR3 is TGTGCCAGCAGCCGGGACCCGGGACAGGGCCGGGGGAAAAATGAAAAACTGTTTTTT.

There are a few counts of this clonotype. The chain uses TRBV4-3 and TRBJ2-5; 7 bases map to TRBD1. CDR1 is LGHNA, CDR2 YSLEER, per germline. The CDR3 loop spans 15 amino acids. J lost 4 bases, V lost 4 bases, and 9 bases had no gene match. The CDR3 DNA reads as TGCGCCAGCAGCCTCCGCCAAGGGGGCCCAGAGACCCAGTACTTC. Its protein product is CASSLRQGGPETQYF.

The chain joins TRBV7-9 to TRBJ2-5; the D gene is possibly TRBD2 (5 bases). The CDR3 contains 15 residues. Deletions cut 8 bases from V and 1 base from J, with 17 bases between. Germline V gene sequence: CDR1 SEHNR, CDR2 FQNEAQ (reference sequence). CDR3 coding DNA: TGTGCCAGCCTGCCCGGGATTCAGACCCAAGAGACCCAGTACTTC. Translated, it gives CASLPGIQTQETQYF.

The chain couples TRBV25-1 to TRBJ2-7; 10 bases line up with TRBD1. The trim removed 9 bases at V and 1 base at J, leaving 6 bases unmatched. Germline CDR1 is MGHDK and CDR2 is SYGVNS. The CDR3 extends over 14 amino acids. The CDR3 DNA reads TGTGCCAGTTCCGGGACAGGGGAGTCCTACGAGCAGTACTTC. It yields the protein CASSGTGESYEQYF.

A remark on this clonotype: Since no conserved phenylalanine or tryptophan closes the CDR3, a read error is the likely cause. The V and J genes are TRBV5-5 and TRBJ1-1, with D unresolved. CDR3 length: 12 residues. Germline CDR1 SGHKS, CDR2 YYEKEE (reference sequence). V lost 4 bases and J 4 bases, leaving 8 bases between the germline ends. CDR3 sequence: CASSPVGTEAFL. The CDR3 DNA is TGTGCCAGCAGCCCGGTGGGCACTGAAGCTTTCCTT.

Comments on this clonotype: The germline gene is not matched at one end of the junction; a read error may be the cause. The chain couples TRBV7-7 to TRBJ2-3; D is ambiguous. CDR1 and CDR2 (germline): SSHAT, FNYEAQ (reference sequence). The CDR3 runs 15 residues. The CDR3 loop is CASSPFPSSTDTQYF. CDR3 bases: TGTGCTAGCAGCCCCTTCCCATCTAGCACAGATACGCAGTATTTT.

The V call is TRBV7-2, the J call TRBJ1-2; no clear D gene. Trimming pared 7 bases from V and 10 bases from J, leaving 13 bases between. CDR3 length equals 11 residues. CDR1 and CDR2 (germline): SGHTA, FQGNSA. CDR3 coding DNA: TGTGCCAGCACAAGCACGAGAGACTACACCTTC. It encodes CASTSTRDYTF.

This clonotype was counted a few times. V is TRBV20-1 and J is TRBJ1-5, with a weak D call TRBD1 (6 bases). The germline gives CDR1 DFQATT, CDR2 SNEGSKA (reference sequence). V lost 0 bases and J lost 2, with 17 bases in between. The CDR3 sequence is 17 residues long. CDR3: CSARDPLGGEGNQPQHF. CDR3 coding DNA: TGCAGTGCTAGAGATCCGTTAGGGGGGGAGGGCAATCAGCCCCAGCATTTT.

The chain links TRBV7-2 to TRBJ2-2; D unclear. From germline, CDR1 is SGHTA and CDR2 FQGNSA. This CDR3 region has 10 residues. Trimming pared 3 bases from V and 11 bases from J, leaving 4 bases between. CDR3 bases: TGTGCCAGCAGCTTCACAGAGCTGTTTTTT. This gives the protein CASSFTELFF.

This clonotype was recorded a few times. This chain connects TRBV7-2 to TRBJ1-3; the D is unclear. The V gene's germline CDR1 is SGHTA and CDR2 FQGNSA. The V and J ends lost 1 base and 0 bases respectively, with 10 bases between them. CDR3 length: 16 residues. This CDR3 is CASSLVPGSSGNTIYF. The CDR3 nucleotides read TGTGCCAGCAGCTTAGTGCCGGGCAGCTCTGGAAACACCATATATTTT.

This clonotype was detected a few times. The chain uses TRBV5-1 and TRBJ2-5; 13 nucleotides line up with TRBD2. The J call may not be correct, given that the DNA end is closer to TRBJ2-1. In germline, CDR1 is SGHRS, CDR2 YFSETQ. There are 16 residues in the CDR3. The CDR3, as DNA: TGCGCCAGCAGCACGGGACTAGCGGGGACTACGGCAACGCAGTTCTTC. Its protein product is CASSTGLAGTTATQFF.